This T cell receptor (beta chain) is from a study of CD4 T cells in relation to SARS-CoV-2 and coronaviruses. The V gene's germline CDR1 is LNHDA and CDR2 SQIVND (reference sequence). This CDR3 is 16 amino acids long. V lost 7 bases and J lost 0; bases outside the gene matches: 7. This table comes from immunoSEQ multiplex PCR, and its TCRdb copy is limited to in-frame clones, with some not included. The repertoire holds some 21,000 clones, 74% seen once, with 12% in the top ten. CD4+ T cells from unexposed donors were obtained before the COVID-19 pandemic (2011-2018). Isolation of CD4+ T cells took place after around 11 days in culture. Testing used SARS-CoV-2 S/N and four cold-coronavirus spikes on unexposed-donor CD4+ T cells, cells permitting. Comment on this clone: Its antigen is unknown.

V and J are TRBV19 and TRBJ1-2, with 11 bases identical to TRBD1. Source material: CD4+ T cells from PBMCs, cultured in vitro. The clonotype was recovered from a human donor in good health. The CDR3 is CASKRTGGITNYGYTF. DNA of the CDR3: TGTGCCAGTAAACGGACAGGGGGCATTACTAACTATGGCTACACCTTC.